This T cell receptor (beta chain) comes out of a study of blood T cell repertoires in COVID-19. Germline CDR1 and CDR2: SGHNT and YYREEE (reference sequence). V shed 0 bases and J shed 1 base, with 4 bases lying between them. The CDR3 is 14 amino acids. The table came from immunoSEQ multiplex PCR; TCRdb's copy has only in-frame clones and leaves some out. There are 150,000 to 200,000 clones in the sample; roughly 82% occur only once, and about 12% lies in the top ten. The specimen was PBMCs or T cells enriched from blood (not recorded which). The clonotype originates from a man aged 35-49 years who had recovered from COVID-19. This chain uses TRBV5-4 with TRBJ1-4, with D unclear. The CDR3, as DNA: TGTGCCAGCAGCTTGGACGGAACTAATGAAAAACTGTTTTTT. Translation: CASSLDGTNEKLFF.